The sequence of this T cell receptor beta chain was determined in a study of cytomegalovirus exposure and HLA in healthy donors. General observations from the study: For TCR beta chains, V- and J-gene trimming was later linked to a missense DCLRE1C variant. It was about 150 TCR beta chains that were listed as cytomegalovirus-associated.

PCR was performed using 60 Vbeta and 13 Jbeta primers. Profiled with immunoSEQ multiplex PCR; TCRdb holds only in-frame clones, not every one. Counted here are approximately 150,000 clones, around 75% occurring once; the ten biggest clones make up about 4.7%. A remark on this clone: Antigen unknown.

Germline values: CDR1 SNHLY, CDR2 FYNNEI. This CDR3 spans 16 amino acids. Deletions cut 2 bases from V and 8 bases from J, with 21 bases between. This TCR was recovered from a man aged 55 to 70 in good health and CMV-seronegative. Sequencing used PBMCs. This chain connects TRBV2 to TRBJ1-2; tentatively, D is TRBD1 (6 bases). This CDR3 is CASSERGTATNGGYTF. Here the CDR3 DNA reads TGTGCCAGCAGTGAAAGGGGGACCGCTACTAATGGGGGCTACACCTTC.